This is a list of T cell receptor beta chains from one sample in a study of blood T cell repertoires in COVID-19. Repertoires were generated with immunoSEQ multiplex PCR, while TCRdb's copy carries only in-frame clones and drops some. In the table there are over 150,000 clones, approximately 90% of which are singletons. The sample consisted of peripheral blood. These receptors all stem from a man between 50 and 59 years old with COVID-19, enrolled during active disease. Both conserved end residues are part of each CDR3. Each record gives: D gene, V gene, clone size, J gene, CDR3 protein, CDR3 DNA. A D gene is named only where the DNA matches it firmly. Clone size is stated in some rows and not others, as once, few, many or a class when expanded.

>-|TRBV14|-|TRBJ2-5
CASSQVRGAWETQYF
TGTGCCAGCAGCCAAGTACGGGGGGCATGGGAGACCCAGTACTTC
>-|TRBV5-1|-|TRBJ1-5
CASSPAGGSGNQPQHF
TGCGCCAGCAGCCCGGCTGGGGGGTCTGGCAATCAGCCCCAGCATTTT
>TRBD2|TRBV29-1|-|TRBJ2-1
CSVVLAGELIVQFF
TGCAGCGTTGTACTAGCGGGAGAGCTTATAGTGCAGTTCTTC
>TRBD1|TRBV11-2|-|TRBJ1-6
CASSPQGGSSYNSPLHF
TGTGCCAGCAGCCCTCAGGGGGGCAGCTCCTATAATTCACCCCTCCACTTT
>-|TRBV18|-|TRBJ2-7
CASSPLGDSWGEQYF
TGTGCCAGCTCACCACTTGGTGACAGCTGGGGAGAGCAGTACTTC
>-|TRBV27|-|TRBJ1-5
CASSFRGGGGNQPQHF
TGTGCCAGCAGCTTTCGGGGCGGCGGGGGCAATCAGCCCCAGCATTTT
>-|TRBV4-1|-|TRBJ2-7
CASSQVFALRVEQYF
TGCGCCAGCAGCCAAGTATTCGCCTTGCGGGTCGAGCAGTACTTC
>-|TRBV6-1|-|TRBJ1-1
CASSESGNVNTEAFF
TGTGCCAGCAGTGAATCGGGGAACGTGAACACTGAAGCTTTCTTT
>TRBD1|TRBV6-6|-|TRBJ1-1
CASRPGQQNTEAFF
TGTGCCAGCAGACCGGGACAGCAGAACACTGAAGCTTTCTTT
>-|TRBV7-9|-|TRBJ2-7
CASRGSGEPREQYF
TGTGCCAGCAGGGGGTCAGGGGAACCTCGGGAGCAGTACTTC
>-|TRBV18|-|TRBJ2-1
CASSAQGYNEQFF
TGTGCCAGCTCAGCCCAGGGTTACAATGAGCAGTTCTTC
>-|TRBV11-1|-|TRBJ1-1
CASSPVGARPNTEAFF
TGTGCCAGCAGCCCGGTGGGGGCGAGACCGAACACTGAAGCTTTCTTT
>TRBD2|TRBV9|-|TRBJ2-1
CASSARGRTSSSSYNEQFF
TGTGCCAGCAGCGCCCGGGGTAGGACTAGCAGTAGCTCCTACAATGAGCAGTTCTTC
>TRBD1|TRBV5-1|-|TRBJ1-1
CASSLNPPQTGGGSTEAFF
TGCGCCAGCAGCTTGAACCCGCCACAGACAGGGGGTGGGAGCACTGAAGCTTTCTTT
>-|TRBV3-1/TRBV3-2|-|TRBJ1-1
CASSPRGAGTEAFF
TGTGCCAGCAGCCCACGGGGGGCTGGCACTGAAGCTTTCTTT
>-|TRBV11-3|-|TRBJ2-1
CASSTNSNEQFF
TGTGCCAGCAGCACTAATAGCAATGAGCAGTTCTTC
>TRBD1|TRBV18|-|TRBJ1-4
CASSPDRGREKLFF
TGTGCCAGCTCACCGGACAGGGGTCGAGAAAAACTGTTTTTT
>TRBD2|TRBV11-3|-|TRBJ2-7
CASSPSGTSYEQYF
TGTGCCAGCAGCCCCAGCGGGACGTCCTACGAGCAGTACTTC
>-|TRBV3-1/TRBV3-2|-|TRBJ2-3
CASSQAGDTQYF
TGTGCCAGCAGCCAAGCGGGAGATACGCAGTATTTT
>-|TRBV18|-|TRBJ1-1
CASSPGGNTEAFF
TGTGCCAGCTCACCCGGTGGGAACACTGAAGCTTTCTTT
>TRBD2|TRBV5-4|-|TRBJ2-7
CASSRGRSSGNYEQYF
TGTGCCAGCAGCCGGGGCCGGTCTAGCGGGAACTACGAGCAGTACTTC
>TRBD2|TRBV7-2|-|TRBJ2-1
CASSLPGLAGGSSYNEQFF
TGTGCCAGCAGCCTCCCGGGACTAGCGGGGGGGAGTTCCTACAATGAGCAGTTCTTC
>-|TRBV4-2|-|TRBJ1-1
CASSQEAPNTEAFF
TGTGCCAGCAGCCAAGAAGCACCGAACACTGAAGCTTTCTTT
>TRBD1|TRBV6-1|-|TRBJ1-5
CASSEAGGQGAQPQHF
TGTGCCAGCAGTGAAGCGGGGGGGCAGGGGGCTCAGCCCCAGCATTTT
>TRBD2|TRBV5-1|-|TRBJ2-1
CASTQSGSGYNEQFF
TGCGCCAGCACCCAAAGCGGGAGCGGGTACAATGAGCAGTTCTTC
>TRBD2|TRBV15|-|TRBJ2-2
CATSRAPGLAGAGELFF
TGTGCCACCAGCAGAGCTCCGGGACTAGCGGGGGCCGGGGAGCTGTTTTTT
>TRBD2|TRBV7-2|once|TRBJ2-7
CASSLGITGTRSYEQYF
TGTGCCAGCAGCTTAGGGATTACCGGGACTAGGTCGTACGAGCAGTACTTC
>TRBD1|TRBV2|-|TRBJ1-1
CASSSTGAVISLGTEAFF
TGTGCCAGCAGTTCTACAGGGGCCGTTATTTCCTTGGGCACTGAAGCTTTCTTT
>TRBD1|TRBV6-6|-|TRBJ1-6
CASSYGQESSPLHF
TGTGCCAGCAGTTACGGACAGGAAAGTTCACCCCTCCACTTT
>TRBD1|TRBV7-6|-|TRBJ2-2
CASSTRGPNTGELFF
TGTGCCAGCAGCACCAGGGGGCCGAACACCGGGGAGCTGTTTTTT
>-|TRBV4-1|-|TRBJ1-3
CASSQDESSGSSGNTIYF
TGCGCCAGCAGCCAAGATGAGTCATCGGGAAGCTCTGGAAACACCATATATTTT
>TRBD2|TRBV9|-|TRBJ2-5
CASSALAGDQETQYF
TGTGCCAGCAGCGCCCTAGCGGGAGATCAAGAGACCCAGTACTTC
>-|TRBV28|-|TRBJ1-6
CASSLVTGYNSPLHF
TGTGCCAGCAGTTTAGTTACAGGTTATAATTCACCCCTCCACTTT
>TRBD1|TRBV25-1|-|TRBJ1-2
CASSDYSRGHGYTF
TGTGCCAGCAGTGATTATTCCAGGGGGCATGGCTACACCTTC
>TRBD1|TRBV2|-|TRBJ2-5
CASIEDRVGKTQYF
TGTGCCAGCATCGAAGACAGGGTAGGGAAGACCCAGTACTTC
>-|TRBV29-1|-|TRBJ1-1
CSVVRSKAEAFF
TGCAGCGTTGTGCGGTCGAAGGCTGAAGCTTTCTTT
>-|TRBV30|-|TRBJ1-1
CAWSRAGVTEAFF
TGTGCCTGGAGTCGGGCAGGGGTCACTGAAGCTTTCTTT
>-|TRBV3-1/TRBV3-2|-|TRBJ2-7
CASSQGDYRYEQYF
TGTGCCAGCAGCCAAGGCGACTACCGCTACGAGCAGTACTTC
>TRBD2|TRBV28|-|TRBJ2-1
CASSSPGGAGIVQFF
TGTGCCAGCAGTTCCCCCGGGGGGGCGGGGATAGTGCAGTTCTTC